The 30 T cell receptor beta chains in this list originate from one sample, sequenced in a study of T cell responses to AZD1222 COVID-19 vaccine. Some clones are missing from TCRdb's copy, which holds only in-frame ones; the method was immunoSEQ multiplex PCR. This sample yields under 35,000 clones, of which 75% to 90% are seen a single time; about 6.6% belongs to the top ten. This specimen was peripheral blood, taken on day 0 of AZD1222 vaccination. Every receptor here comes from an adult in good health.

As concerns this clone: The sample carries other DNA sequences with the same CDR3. Here the CDR3 DNA reads TGTGCCTGGAGTGTGTTGGGGCGCAATCAGCCCCAGCATTTT. Translation gives CAWSVLGRNQPQHF. The V call is TRBV30, the J call TRBJ1-5; perhaps TRBD1 as D (5 bases). V lost 0 bases and J lost 2, with 8 bases in between. Germline CDR1 is GTSNPN and CDR2 is SVGIG (reference sequence). The CDR3 runs to 14 residues. The full variable domain, in which reference TRBV30 and TRBJ1-5 provide the parts outside the CDR3, is SQTIHQWPATLVQPVGSPLSLECTVEGTSNPNLYWYRQAAGRGLQLLFYSVGIGQISSEVPQNLSASRPQDRQFILSSKKLLLSDSGFYLCAWSVLGRNQPQHFGDGTRLSIL.

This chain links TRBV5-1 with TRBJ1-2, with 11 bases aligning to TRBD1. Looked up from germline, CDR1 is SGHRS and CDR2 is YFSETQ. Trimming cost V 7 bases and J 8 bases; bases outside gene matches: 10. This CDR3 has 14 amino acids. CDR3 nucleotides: TGCGCCAGCGACACCGGGACAGGGGGATCCGGCTACACCTTC. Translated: CASDTGTGGSGYTF.

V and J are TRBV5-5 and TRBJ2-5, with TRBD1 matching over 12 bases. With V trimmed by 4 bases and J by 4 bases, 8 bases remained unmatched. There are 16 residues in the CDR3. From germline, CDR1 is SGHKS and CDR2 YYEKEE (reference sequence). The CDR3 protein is CASSRTGTGGPETQYF. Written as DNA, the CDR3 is TGTGCCAGCAGCCGTACCGGGACAGGGGGCCCAGAGACCCAGTACTTC.

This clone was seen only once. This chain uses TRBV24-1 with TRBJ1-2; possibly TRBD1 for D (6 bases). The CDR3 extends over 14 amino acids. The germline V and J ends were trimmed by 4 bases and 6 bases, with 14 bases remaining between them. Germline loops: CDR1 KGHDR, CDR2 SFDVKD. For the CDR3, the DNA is TGTGCCACCAGTGACCGAGGACAGCCCCATGGCTACACCTTC. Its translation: CATSDRGQPHGYTF.

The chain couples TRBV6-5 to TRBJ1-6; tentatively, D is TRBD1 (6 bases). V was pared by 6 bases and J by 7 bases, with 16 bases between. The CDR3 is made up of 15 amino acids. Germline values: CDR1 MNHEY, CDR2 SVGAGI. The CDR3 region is CASSLRQAVNSPLHF. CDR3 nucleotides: TGTGCCAGCAGCCTTCGACAGGCGGTCAATTCACCCCTCCACTTT.

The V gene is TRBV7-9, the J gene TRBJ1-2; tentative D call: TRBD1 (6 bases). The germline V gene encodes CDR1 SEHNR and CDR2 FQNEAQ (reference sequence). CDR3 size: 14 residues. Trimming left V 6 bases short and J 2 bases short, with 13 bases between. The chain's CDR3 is CASSKSQGNYGYTF. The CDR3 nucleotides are TGTGCCAGCAGTAAATCACAGGGAAACTATGGCTACACCTTC.

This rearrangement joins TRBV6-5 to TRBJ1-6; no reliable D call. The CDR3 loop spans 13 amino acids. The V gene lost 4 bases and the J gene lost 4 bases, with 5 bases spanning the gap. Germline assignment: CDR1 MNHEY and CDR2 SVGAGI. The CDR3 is CASSSVYNSPLHF. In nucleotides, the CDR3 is TGTGCCAGCAGTTCCGTGTATAATTCACCCCTCCACTTT.

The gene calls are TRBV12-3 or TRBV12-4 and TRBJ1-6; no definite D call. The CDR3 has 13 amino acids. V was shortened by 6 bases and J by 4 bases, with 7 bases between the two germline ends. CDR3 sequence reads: CASSPRYNSPLHF. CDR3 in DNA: TGTGCCAGCAGCCCCCGGTATAATTCACCCCTCCACTTT.

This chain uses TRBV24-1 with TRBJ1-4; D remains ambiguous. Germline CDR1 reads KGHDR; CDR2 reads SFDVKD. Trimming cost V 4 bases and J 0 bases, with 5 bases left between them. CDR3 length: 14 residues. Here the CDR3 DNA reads TGTGCCACCAGTGACCCCGCAACTAATGAAAAACTGTTTTTT. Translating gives CATSDPATNEKLFF.

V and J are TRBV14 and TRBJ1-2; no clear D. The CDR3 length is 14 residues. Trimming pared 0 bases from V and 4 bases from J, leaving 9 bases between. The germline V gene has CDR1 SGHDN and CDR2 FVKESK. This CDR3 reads CASSQEGIGYGYTF. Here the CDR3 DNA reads TGTGCCAGCAGCCAAGAAGGGATCGGCTATGGCTACACCTTC.

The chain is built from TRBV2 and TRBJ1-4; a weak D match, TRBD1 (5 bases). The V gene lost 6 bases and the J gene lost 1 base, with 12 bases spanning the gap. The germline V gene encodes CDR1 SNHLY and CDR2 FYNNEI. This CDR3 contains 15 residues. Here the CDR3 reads CASSVRGGTNEKLFF. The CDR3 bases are TGTGCCAGCAGCGTCCGGGGGGGAACTAATGAAAAACTGTTTTTT. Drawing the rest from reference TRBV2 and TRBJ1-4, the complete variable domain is EPEVTQTPSHQVTQMGQEVILRCVPISNHLYFYWYRQILGQKVEFLVSFYNNEISEKSEIFDDQFSVERPDGSNFTLKIRSTKLEDSAMYFCASSVRGGTNEKLFFGSGTQLSVL.

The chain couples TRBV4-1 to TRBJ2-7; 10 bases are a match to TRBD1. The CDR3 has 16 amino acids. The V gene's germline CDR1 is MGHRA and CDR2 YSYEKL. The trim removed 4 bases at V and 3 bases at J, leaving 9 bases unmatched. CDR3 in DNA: TGCGCCAGCAGCCTGTCTGGGACAGGGGAATACTACGAGCAGTACTTC. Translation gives CASSLSGTGEYYEQYF.

The chain's CDR3 is CASSATQGNNEKLFF. The CDR3 DNA follows: TGTGCCAGCAGCGCAACTCAGGGGAACAATGAAAAACTGTTTTTT. The rearrangement links TRBV7-6 to TRBJ1-4; a weak D match, TRBD1 (6 bases). Between the trimmed V and J ends, which lost 5 bases and 5 bases, there was a span of 15 bases. This CDR3 spans 15 amino acids. Per the germline V gene, CDR1 is SGHVS and CDR2 is FNYEAQ. Drawing the rest from reference TRBV7-6 and TRBJ1-4, the complete variable domain is GAGVSQSPRYKVTKRGQDVALRCDPISGHVSLYWYRQALGQGPEFLTYFNYEAQQDKSGLPNDRFSAERPEGSISTLTIQRTEQRDSAMYRCASSATQGNNEKLFFGSGTQLSVL.

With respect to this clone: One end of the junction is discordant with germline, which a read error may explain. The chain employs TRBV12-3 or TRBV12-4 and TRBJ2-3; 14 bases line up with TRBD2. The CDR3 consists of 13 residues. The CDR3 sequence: CASSSRTSGRPKF. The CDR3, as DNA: TGTGCCAGCAGCTCCAGGACTAGCGGGAGGCCAAAGTTT.

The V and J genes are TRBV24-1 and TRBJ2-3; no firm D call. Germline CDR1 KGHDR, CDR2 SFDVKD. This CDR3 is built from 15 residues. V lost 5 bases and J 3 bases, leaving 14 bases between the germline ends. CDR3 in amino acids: CATSATPGLTDTQYF. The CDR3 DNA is TGTGCCACCAGTGCTACACCGGGCCTTACAGATACGCAGTATTTT.

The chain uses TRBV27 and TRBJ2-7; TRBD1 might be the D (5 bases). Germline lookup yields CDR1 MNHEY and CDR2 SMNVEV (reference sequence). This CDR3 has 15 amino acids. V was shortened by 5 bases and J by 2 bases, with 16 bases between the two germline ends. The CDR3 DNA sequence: TGTGCCAGCAGTCTGACAGCAGCTTTAACCTACGAGCAGTACTTC. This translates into CASSLTAALTYEQYF.

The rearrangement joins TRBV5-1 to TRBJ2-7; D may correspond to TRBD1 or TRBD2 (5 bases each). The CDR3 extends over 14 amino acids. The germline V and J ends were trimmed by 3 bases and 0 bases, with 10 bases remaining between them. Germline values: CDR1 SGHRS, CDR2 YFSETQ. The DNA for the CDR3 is TGCGCCAGCAGCTGGGACGGCAGCTCCTACGAGCAGTACTTC. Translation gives CASSWDGSSYEQYF.

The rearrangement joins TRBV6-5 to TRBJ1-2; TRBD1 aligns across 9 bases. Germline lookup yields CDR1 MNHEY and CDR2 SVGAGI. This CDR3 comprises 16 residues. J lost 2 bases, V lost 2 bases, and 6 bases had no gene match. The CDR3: CASSYIGTGRNYGYTF. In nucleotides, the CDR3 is TGTGCCAGCAGTTACATAGGGACAGGGCGGAACTATGGCTACACCTTC.

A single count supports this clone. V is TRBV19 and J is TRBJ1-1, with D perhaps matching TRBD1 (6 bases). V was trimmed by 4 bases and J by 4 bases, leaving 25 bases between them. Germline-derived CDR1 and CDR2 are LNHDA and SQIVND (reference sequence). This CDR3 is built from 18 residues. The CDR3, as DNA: TGTGCCAGTAGTAATGGCAGGGGCGGATTGGGGTCGGGCACTGAAGCTTTCTTT. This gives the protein CASSNGRGGLGSGTEAFF.

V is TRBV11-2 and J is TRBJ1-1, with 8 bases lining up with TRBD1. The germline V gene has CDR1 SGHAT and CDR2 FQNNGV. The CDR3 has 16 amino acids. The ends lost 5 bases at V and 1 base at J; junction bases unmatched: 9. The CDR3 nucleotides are TGTGCCAGCAGCCGTCAGGGGGCTGGGGGGAACACTGAAGCTTTCTTT. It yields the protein CASSRQGAGGNTEAFF. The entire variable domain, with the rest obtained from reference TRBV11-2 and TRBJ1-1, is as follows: EAGVAQSPRYKIIEKRQSVAFWCNPISGHATLYWYQQILGQGPKLLIQFQNNGVVDDSQLPKDRFSAERLKGVDSTLKIQPAKLEDSAVYLCASSRQGAGGNTEAFFGQGTRLTVV.

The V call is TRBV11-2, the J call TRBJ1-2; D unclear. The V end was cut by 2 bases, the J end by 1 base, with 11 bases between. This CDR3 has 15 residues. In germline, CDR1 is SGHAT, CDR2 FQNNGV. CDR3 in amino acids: CASSLYQWDNYGYTF. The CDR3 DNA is TGTGCCAGCAGCTTATACCAGTGGGATAACTATGGCTACACCTTC.

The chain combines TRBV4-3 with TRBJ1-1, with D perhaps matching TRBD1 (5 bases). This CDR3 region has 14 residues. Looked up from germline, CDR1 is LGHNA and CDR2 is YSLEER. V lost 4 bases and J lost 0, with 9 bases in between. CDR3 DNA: TGCGCCAGCAGCCCGACAGCTATGAACACTGAAGCTTTCTTT. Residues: CASSPTAMNTEAFF.

The CDR3 spells CASRSDTGSDGYTF. For the CDR3, the DNA is TGTGCCAGCCGGTCGGATACAGGGTCTGATGGCTACACCTTC. The chain carries TRBV2 and TRBJ1-2; a weak D match, TRBD1 (6 bases). Trimming cost V 8 bases and J 6 bases, with 19 bases left between them. CDR3 size: 14 residues. The germline gives CDR1 SNHLY, CDR2 FYNNEI. The variable domain in full, with the rest retrieved from reference TRBV2 and TRBJ1-2, is EPEVTQTPSHQVTQMGQEVILRCVPISNHLYFYWYRQILGQKVEFLVSFYNNEISEKSEIFDDQFSVERPDGSNFTLKIRSTKLEDSAMYFCASRSDTGSDGYTFGSGTRLTVV.

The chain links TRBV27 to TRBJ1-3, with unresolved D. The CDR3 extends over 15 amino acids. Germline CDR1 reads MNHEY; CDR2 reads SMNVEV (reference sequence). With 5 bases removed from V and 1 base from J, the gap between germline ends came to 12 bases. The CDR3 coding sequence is TGTGCCAGCAGTCCGACCCAAGGGTCTGGAAACACCATATATTTT. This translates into CASSPTQGSGNTIYF.

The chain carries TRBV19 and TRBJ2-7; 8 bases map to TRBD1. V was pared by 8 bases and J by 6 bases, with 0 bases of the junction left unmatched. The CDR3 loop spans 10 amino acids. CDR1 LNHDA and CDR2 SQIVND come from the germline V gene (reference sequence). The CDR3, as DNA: TGTGCCAGTGGGACAGGCGAGCAGTACTTC. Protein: CASGTGEQYF.

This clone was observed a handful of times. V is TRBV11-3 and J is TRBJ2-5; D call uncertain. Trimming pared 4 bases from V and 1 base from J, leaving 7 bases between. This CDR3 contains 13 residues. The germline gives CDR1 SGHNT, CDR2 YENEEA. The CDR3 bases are TGTGCCAGCAGCTCCCGACCCCAAGAGACCCAGTACTTC. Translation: CASSSRPQETQYF.

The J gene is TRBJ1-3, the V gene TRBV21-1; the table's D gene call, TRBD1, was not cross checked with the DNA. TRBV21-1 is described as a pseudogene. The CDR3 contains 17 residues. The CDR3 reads CASSLPRARGAGNTIYF. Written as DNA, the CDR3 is TGTGCCAGCAGCTTACCCCGGGCCAGGGGGGCTGGAAACACCATATATTTT.

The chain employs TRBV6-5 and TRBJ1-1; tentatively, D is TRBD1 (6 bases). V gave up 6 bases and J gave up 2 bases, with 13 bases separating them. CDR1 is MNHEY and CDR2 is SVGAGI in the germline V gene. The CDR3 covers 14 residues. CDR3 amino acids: CASSHREGNTEAFF. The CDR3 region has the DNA TGTGCCAGCAGCCACAGGGAAGGAAACACTGAAGCTTTCTTT.

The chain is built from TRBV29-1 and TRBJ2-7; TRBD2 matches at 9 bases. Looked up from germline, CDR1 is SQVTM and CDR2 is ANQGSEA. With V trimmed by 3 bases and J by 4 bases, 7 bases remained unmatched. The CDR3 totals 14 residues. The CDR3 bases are TGCAGCGTTGACGGCCTAGCGGGATCTTACGAGCAGTACTTC. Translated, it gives CSVDGLAGSYEQYF.

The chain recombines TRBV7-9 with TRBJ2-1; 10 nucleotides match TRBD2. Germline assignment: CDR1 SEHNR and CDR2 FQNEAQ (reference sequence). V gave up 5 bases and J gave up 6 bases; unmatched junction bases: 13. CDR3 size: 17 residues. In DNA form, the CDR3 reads TGTGCCAGCAGCCCCTCCTGGGCTAGCGGGAGAACCAATGAGCAGTTCTTC. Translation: CASSPSWASGRTNEQFF. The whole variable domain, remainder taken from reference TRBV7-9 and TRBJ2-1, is DTGVSQNPRHKITKRGQNVTFRCDPISEHNRLYWYRQTLGQGPEFLTYFQNEAQLEKSRLLSDRFSAERPKGSFSTLEIQRTEQGDSAMYLCASSPSWASGRTNEQFFGPGTRLTVL.